These 27 T cell receptor beta chains originate from one sample sequenced in a study of shared clonotypes between healthy human individuals. Naive CD8 isolation took CD45RO-negative cells positively selected for CCR7 and excluded terminally differentiated effector memory CD45RA+ cells. Only in-frame clones appear in the TCRdb table, and some are missing; sequencing was by immunoSEQ multiplex PCR. Among about 1,900,000 clones listed, just under 95% were seen once. Sequences were obtained from naive CD8+ T cells sorted from blood. The receptors shown here come from a man younger than 35 in good health.

The chain employs TRBV7-3 and TRBJ2-3; unclear D gene. Per the germline V gene, CDR1 is SGHTA and CDR2 is FQGTGA. This CDR3 contains 13 residues. The ends were cut back, 5 bases at V and 2 bases at J, with 8 bases in the middle. CDR3 in amino acids: CASSPSLTDTQYF. The CDR3 nucleotides are TGTGCCAGCAGCCCCTCCCTCACAGATACGCAGTATTTT.

The chain is built from TRBV7-9 and TRBJ2-7; D is perhaps TRBD1 or TRBD2 (5 bases each). Trimming left V 3 bases short and J 2 bases short, with 8 bases between. Germline V gives CDR1 SEHNR, CDR2 FQNEAQ (reference sequence). This CDR3 is 13 amino acids long. CDR3 nucleotide sequence: TGTGCCAGCAGCTTCGGGGACCCCTACGAGCAGTACTTC. Encoded protein: CASSFGDPYEQYF.

On this clone: Different DNA sequences within this sample yield the same CDR3. The chain recombines TRBV7-9 with TRBJ2-7; D gene uncertain. Germline CDR1 is SEHNR and CDR2 is FQNEAQ (reference sequence). CDR3 length: 12 residues. The V end was cut by 5 bases, the J end by 0 bases, with 5 bases between. The CDR3 DNA sequence: TGTGCCAGCAGCCGTGGCTCCTACGAGCAGTACTTC. This encodes CASSRGSYEQYF. The full variable domain, completed using reference TRBV7-9 and TRBJ2-7, is DTGVSQNPRHKITKRGQNVTFRCDPISEHNRLYWYRQTLGQGPEFLTYFQNEAQLEKSRLLSDRFSAERPKGSFSTLEIQRTEQGDSAMYLCASSRGSYEQYFGPGTRLTVT.

Notes on this clone: Different DNA sequences within this sample yield the same CDR3. The chain is built from TRBV13 and TRBJ2-3; D is unresolved. The V and J ends lost 5 bases and 0 bases respectively, with 6 bases between them. In germline, CDR1 is PRHDT, CDR2 FYEKMQ (reference sequence). The CDR3 extends over 13 amino acids. The CDR3 is CASSPDSTDTQYF. CDR3 DNA sequence: TGTGCCAGCAGCCCGGATAGCACAGATACGCAGTATTTT.

The table lists this clone with a count of one. Other DNA sequences within the sample encode an identical CDR3. The chain recombines TRBV6-5 with TRBJ2-7; TRBD2 matches at 8 bases. CDR3 length: 13 residues. Germline CDR1 reads MNHEY; CDR2 reads SVGAGI. Germline trimming cut 2 bases from V and 4 bases from J; bases unmatched to any gene: 1. The CDR3 DNA is TGTGCCAGCAGTTACGCGGGAGGTTACGAGCAGTACTTC. Translation: CASSYAGGYEQYF.

The chain joins TRBV7-9 to TRBJ1-5; TRBD1 matches 9 bases. CDR3 length: 17 amino acids. Trimming took 5 bases from V and 5 from J; bases not matched to a gene: 13. Germline-derived CDR1 and CDR2 are SEHNR and FQNEAQ (reference sequence). CDR3 loop: CASSPWTGAVEDQPQHF. Written as DNA, the CDR3 is TGTGCCAGCAGCCCCTGGACAGGGGCCGTCGAGGATCAGCCCCAGCATTTT.

J is TRBJ2-7 and V is TRBV6-1; TRBD1 or TRBD2 may be the D gene (5 bases each). CDR3 length: 14 residues. The germline V gene has CDR1 MNHNS and CDR2 SASEGT. The DNA of the CDR3 is TGTGGTAGCACGGGGCAGGACGCCTACTACGAGCAGTACTTC. As protein: CGSTGQDAYYEQYF.

This clone was seen a single time. CDR3 nucleotide sequence: TGCAGTGCTAGAGATAGCGGGAGACAGTACTTC. Its translation: CSARDSGRQYF. This chain connects TRBV20-1 to TRBJ2-7; 9 bases map to TRBD2. V gave up 0 bases and J gave up 10 bases; unmatched junction bases: 1. This CDR3 comprises 11 residues. Germline CDR1 and CDR2: DFQATT and SNEGSKA (reference sequence).

Turning to this clone: This same CDR3 is encoded by further DNA sequences in the sample. This chain joins TRBV6-5 and TRBJ2-1; weak D call: TRBD1 (5 bases). Germline CDR1 reads MNHEY; CDR2 reads SVGAGI. Trimming removed 0 bases from V and 0 bases from J, with 9 bases in between. There are 16 residues in the CDR3. The CDR3 DNA sequence: TGTGCCAGCAGTTACTCCGACAGTAGCTCCTACAATGAGCAGTTCTTC. Amino acid sequence: CASSYSDSSSYNEQFF.

This chain links TRBV6-7 with TRBJ2-7, with a tentative D call TRBD1 (6 bases). TRBV6-7 is designated an ORF whose function remains uncertain. V gave up 0 bases and J gave up 2 bases, with 11 bases separating them. The CDR3 extends over 15 amino acids. The CDR3: CASSYSNRATYEQYF. CDR3 coding DNA: TGTGCCAGCAGTTACTCGAACAGGGCCACCTACGAGCAGTACTTC.

In its sample, this clone was seen once. The genes are TRBV13 and TRBJ2-7; 14 bases are a match to TRBD2. Germline CDR1 and CDR2: PRHDT and FYEKMQ (reference sequence). The CDR3 runs 15 residues. Unmatched junction bases numbered 7, after V lost 5 bases and J lost 7 bases. Written as DNA, the CDR3 is TGTGCCAGCAGCATGGGACTAGCGGGGGCGTTGGAGCAGTACTTC. Translating it yields CASSMGLAGALEQYF.

This chain joins TRBV27 and TRBJ1-5, with D possibly matching TRBD1 (5 bases). CDR3 length equals 13 residues. Trimming took off 2 bases at V and 7 bases at J, with 9 bases between the two ends. Germline-derived CDR1 and CDR2 are MNHEY and SMNVEV (reference sequence). In DNA, the CDR3 is TGTGCCAGCAGTTTACGCAGGGAACAGCCCCAGCATTTT. Protein: CASSLRREQPQHF.

This chain links TRBV21-1 with TRBJ2-3; the listed D gene, TRBD2, was not tested against the DNA. TRBV21-1 corresponds to a pseudogene. The CDR3 length is 17 residues. For the CDR3, the DNA is TGTGCCAGCAGCAAAGGGGACGGGAGGACGATGGGAGATACGCAGTATTTT. It yields the protein CASSKGDGRTMGDTQYF.

This chain joins TRBV30 and TRBJ1-3; D might be TRBD1 (5 bases). Deletions cut 3 bases from V and 16 bases from J, with 22 bases between. The CDR3 runs 13 residues. In germline, CDR1 is GTSNPN, CDR2 SVGIG (reference sequence). This CDR3 reads CAWSLGTAAELYF. The DNA of the CDR3 is TGTGCCTGGAGCCTAGGGACCGCCGCGGAATTGTATTTT.

The V gene is TRBV14, the J gene TRBJ2-1; tentatively, D is TRBD1 (5 bases). Germline V gene sequence: CDR1 SGHDN, CDR2 FVKESK. V lost 3 bases and J 0 bases, leaving 9 bases between the germline ends. The CDR3 sequence is 15 residues long. The CDR3 protein is CASSHRQSSYNEQFF. In DNA form, the CDR3 reads TGTGCCAGCAGCCACAGACAGAGCTCCTACAATGAGCAGTTCTTC.

The gene calls are TRBV5-5 and TRBJ2-7; 9 bases map to TRBD1. The germline V gene has CDR1 SGHKS and CDR2 YYEKEE (reference sequence). The CDR3 is 15 residues long. V gave up 4 bases and J gave up 2 bases; unmatched junction bases: 7. The CDR3 DNA is TGTGCCAGCAGCGGGGGACAGGGAAAGCCCTACGAGCAGTACTTC. Amino acids: CASSGGQGKPYEQYF.

The chain couples TRBV7-8 to TRBJ2-1, with 12 bases matching TRBD2. The junction had 9 bases not matched to a gene; V was cut back by 11 bases and J by 7 bases. This CDR3 contains 14 residues. Looked up from germline, CDR1 is SGHVS and CDR2 is FQNEAQ. The chain's CDR3 is CAGRLAGEGNEQFF. CDR3 sequence (DNA): TGTGCCGGCCGACTAGCGGGAGAAGGAAATGAGCAGTTCTTC.

This clone showed up just once. One junction end disagrees with the germline gene, perhaps due to a read error. The V and J genes are TRBV7-6 and TRBJ2-5, with TRBD1 matching over 7 bases. The CDR3 contains 12 residues. Germline-derived CDR1 and CDR2 are SGHVS and FNYEAQ. Here the CDR3 DNA reads TGTGCCAGCGCCAGCTACGACAGGGTTCTGCACTTC. It is translated as CASASYDRVLHF.

As to this clone: The identical CDR3 is also encoded by other nucleotide sequences in the sample. This sequence joins TRBV7-9 and TRBJ1-1; D is unclear. Germline V CDR1 and CDR2: SEHNR, FQNEAQ (reference sequence). Deletions cut 1 base from V and 0 bases from J, with 6 bases between. CDR3 length equals 14 residues. The CDR3: CASSLVDLNTEAFF. CDR3 bases: TGTGCCAGCAGCTTAGTTGACCTGAACACTGAAGCTTTCTTT.

The gene calls are TRBV27 and TRBJ2-7; D is undetermined. With 1 base removed from V and 2 bases from J, the gap between germline ends came to 9 bases. From germline, CDR1 is MNHEY and CDR2 SMNVEV (reference sequence). This CDR3 region has 14 residues. CDR3 nucleotides: TGTGCCAGCAGTTTATACATGGGTCCCTACGAGCAGTACTTC. It encodes CASSLYMGPYEQYF.

The chain couples TRBV11-2 to TRBJ2-5; the D gene is possibly TRBD2 (6 bases). This CDR3 has 13 residues. The V gene lost 6 bases and the J gene lost 5 bases, with 13 bases spanning the gap. From germline, CDR1 is SGHAT and CDR2 FQNNGV. CDR3 residues: CASRSPGGETQYF. CDR3 bases: TGTGCCAGCAGGTCCCCAGGAGGGGAGACCCAGTACTTC.

The chain combines TRBV13 with TRBJ2-3, with D hard to call. V lost 2 bases and J 0 bases, leaving 3 bases between the germline ends. From germline, CDR1 is PRHDT and CDR2 FYEKMQ (reference sequence). The CDR3 contains 13 residues. The CDR3 DNA follows: TGTGCCAGCAGCTTAATTAGCACAGATACGCAGTATTTT. It specifies CASSLISTDTQYF.

This rearrangement joins TRBV4-2 to TRBJ1-5; D call uncertain. This CDR3 comprises 15 residues. V was pared by 0 bases and J by 4 bases, with 10 bases between. CDR1 is LGHNA, CDR2 YNFKEQ, per germline. CDR3 nucleotide sequence: TGTGCCAGCAGCCAAGACGCCGAACGGAATCAGCCCCAGCATTTT. It is translated as CASSQDAERNQPQHF.

The J gene is TRBJ1-1, the V gene TRBV27; D ambiguous. The CDR3 runs 15 residues. Germline V gene data show CDR1 as MNHEY and CDR2 as SMNVEV (reference sequence). Deletions cut 0 bases from V and 1 base from J, with 9 bases between. The CDR3 DNA is TGTGCCAGCAGTTTATCTACTGGGTCGAACACTGAAGCTTTCTTT. Translating it yields CASSLSTGSNTEAFF.

The rearrangement joins TRBV14 to TRBJ1-4; D ambiguous. The CDR3 runs to 13 residues. The germline V gene encodes CDR1 SGHDN and CDR2 FVKESK. V lost 3 bases and J 8 bases, leaving 10 bases between the germline ends. This CDR3 is CASSQALAEKLFF. CDR3 nucleotide sequence: TGTGCCAGCAGCCAGGCCTTGGCGGAAAAACTGTTTTTT.

This rearrangement joins TRBV5-1 to TRBJ1-1; 7 nucleotides line up with TRBD1. With V trimmed by 0 bases and J by 1 base, 6 bases remained unmatched. The germline CDR1 and CDR2 sequences are SGHRS and YFSETQ. The CDR3 contains 16 residues. The CDR3 loop reads CASSLGEGAGNTEAFF. In DNA form, the CDR3 reads TGCGCCAGCAGCTTGGGAGAGGGGGCAGGGAACACTGAAGCTTTCTTT.

This clone has just one count. This chain uses TRBV19 with TRBJ2-5; D may be TRBD1 (6 bases). CDR1 LNHDA and CDR2 SQIVND come from the germline V gene (reference sequence). The CDR3 sequence is 15 residues long. V lost 5 bases and J lost 5, with 18 bases in between. The DNA of the CDR3 is TGTGCCAGTAGTCCGCAGGTGGGGGCACCGGAGACCCAGTACTTC. Its translation: CASSPQVGAPETQYF.